What follows are 22 T cell receptor beta chains derived from one specimen sequenced in a study of T cells after yellow fever vaccination (dated by TCRdb to the late 2010s). Library creation used 5' RACE. TCRdb shows the sequencer as Illumina HiSeq 2500. Using fastp at Q25 and MiXCR, TCRdb reprocessed the public reads and kept productive beta chains. Records with the same CDR3 protein are collapsed into one entry carrying the most frequent genes and DNA. This sample comprises about 260,000 distinct CDR3 sequences, 10% to 15% of them detected only once. The top ten constitute roughly 0.5% of the sample. The treatment or condition label on this specimen signifies: live attenuated yellow fever vaccine strain. The source was CD4+ T cells sorted from PBMCs, collected 45 days after the yellow fever booster vaccination. The origin of the receptors is a man aged 25 to 40 who received the YFV17D yellow fever vaccine.

As regards this clonotype: The CDR3 carries no conserved terminal phenylalanine or tryptophan, so it likely arises from a read error. The chain combines TRBV28 with TRBJ2-7, with a weak D call TRBD1 (5 bases). The CDR3 loop spans 14 amino acids. V lost 7 bases and J lost 6, with 19 bases in between. Germline V gives CDR1 MDHEN, CDR2 SYDVKM. The CDR3 loop is CASTMGQGLFEQYL. CDR3 in DNA: TGTGCCAGCACTATGGGGCAGGGATTATTCGAGCAGTACTTA.

This clonotype was seen at least ten times. The chain is built from TRBV7-2 and TRBJ2-7, with TRBD2 matching over 8 bases. The CDR3 is 16 amino acids. The ends lost 0 bases at V and 4 bases at J; junction bases unmatched: 8. Germline CDR1 is SGHTA and CDR2 is FQGNSA. The CDR3 here is CASSLARAGEGYEQYF. The CDR3 DNA reads TGTGCCAGCAGCTTAGCGAGAGCGGGAGAGGGATACGAGCAGTACTTC.

V usage is TRBV25-1 and J usage is TRBJ2-5, with D perhaps being TRBD1 or TRBD2 (5 bases each). Trimming took off 2 bases at V and 2 bases at J, with 15 bases between the two ends. Per germline, CDR1 MGHDK and CDR2 SYGVNS. There are 16 residues in the CDR3. CDR3 residues: CASSERGTRQQETQYF. The CDR3 region has the DNA TGTGCCAGCAGTGAAAGAGGGACCCGGCAGCAAGAGACCCAGTACTTC. The variable domain in full, with the rest retrieved from reference TRBV25-1 and TRBJ2-5, is EADIYQTPRYLVIGTGKKITLECSQTMGHDKMYWYQQDPGMELHLIHYSYGVNSTEKGDLSSESTVSRIRTEHFPLTLESARPSHTSQYLCASSERGTRQQETQYFGPGTRLLVL.

This clonotype was detected only a few times. This rearrangement joins TRBV6-1 to TRBJ2-3, with TRBD1 identical over 10 bases. V shed 5 bases and J 3 bases; nucleotides not matched to a gene: 8. The CDR3 runs 16 residues. The germline gives CDR1 MNHNS, CDR2 SASEGT. Here the CDR3 reads CASSPSGTGATDTQYF. CDR3 in DNA: TGTGCCAGCAGTCCCTCCGGGACAGGGGCTACAGATACGCAGTATTTT.

In this sample, this clonotype turned up many times. V gene TRBV12-3 or TRBV12-4 combines with J gene TRBJ2-2; 7 bases are a match to TRBD2. There are 19 residues in the CDR3. The V gene end was trimmed by 2 bases and the J gene end by 0 bases; junction bases not matched to a gene: 12. The CDR3 bases are TGTGCCAGCAGTTTAAGTTTCGGGGTAGCGGGCACGAACACCGGGGAGCTGTTTTTT. Its translation: CASSLSFGVAGTNTGELFF.

This clonotype was detected only a few times. This rearrangement joins TRBV10-2 to TRBJ2-5; D tentatively reads TRBD1 or TRBD2 (6 bases each). Germline CDR1 WSHSY, CDR2 SAAADI. The CDR3 totals 14 residues. The V and J ends lost 0 bases and 7 bases respectively, with 12 bases between them. The CDR3: CASSESGGPGTQYF. Here the CDR3 DNA reads TGCGCCAGCAGTGAGTCGGGGGGCCCAGGGACCCAGTACTTC.

The rearrangement uses TRBV7-2 and TRBJ2-7, with 10 bases fitting TRBD2. Per the germline V gene, CDR1 is SGHTA and CDR2 is FQGNSA. Trimming at V came to 8 bases and at J to 6 bases, leaving 7 bases not matched to a gene. The CDR3 consists of 13 residues. The CDR3 loop reads CASVSSGSFEQYF. CDR3 sequence (DNA): TGTGCCAGCGTTTCTAGCGGGAGTTTCGAGCAGTACTTC. The full variable domain, with the rest looked up from reference TRBV7-2 and TRBJ2-7, is GAGVSQSPSNKVTEKGKDVELRCDPISGHTALYWYRQSLGQGLEFLIYFQGNSAPDKSGLPSDRFSAERTGGSVSTLTIQRTQQEDSAVYLCASVSSGSFEQYFGPGTRLTVT.

This rearrangement joins TRBV11-3 to TRBJ2-1; no reliable D call. The CDR3 runs to 14 residues. Germline V gene data show CDR1 as SGHNT and CDR2 as YENEEA. V shed 1 base and J shed 9 bases, with 13 bases lying between them. The CDR3, as DNA: TGTGCCAGCAGCTTAGTAGGCCCCACGGCTGAGCAGTTCTTC. Translated: CASSLVGPTAEQFF.

CDR3 sequence: CASSPTGITEAFF. CDR3 in DNA: TGTGCCAGCAGCCCTACAGGGATTACTGAAGCTTTCTTT. This chain links TRBV5-5 with TRBJ1-1; the D gene is possibly TRBD1 (6 bases). V was shortened by 4 bases and J by 5 bases, with 12 bases between the two germline ends. Looked up from germline, CDR1 is SGHKS and CDR2 is YYEKEE (reference sequence). The length of the CDR3 is 13 residues.

This clonotype has just a few counts. The chain joins TRBV7-9 to TRBJ2-7; D is unresolved. V shed 3 bases and J shed 7 bases, with 19 bases lying between them. The CDR3 is 15 residues long. The germline CDR1 and CDR2 sequences are SEHNR and FQNEAQ (reference sequence). The CDR3 bases are TGTGCCAGCAGCTTCTCCCTGGACCGCCTGACTGAGCAGTACTTC. This gives the protein CASSFSLDRLTEQYF.

The chain uses TRBV4-3 and TRBJ2-7, with D hard to call. Germline loops: CDR1 LGHNA, CDR2 YSLEER. Trimming left V 0 bases short and J 0 bases short, with 9 bases between. The length of the CDR3 is 15 residues. The CDR3 sequence is CASSQEFRSSYEQYF. DNA of the CDR3: TGCGCCAGCAGCCAAGAATTCAGGAGCTCCTACGAGCAGTACTTC.

This chain connects TRBV11-2 to TRBJ2-2; D perhaps matches TRBD1 (6 bases). Trimming removed 5 bases from V and 7 bases from J, with 17 bases in between. Germline loops: CDR1 SGHAT, CDR2 FQNNGV. CDR3 size: 15 residues. CDR3 coding DNA: TGTGCCAGCAGCCGCGAAGGGACAACAGACGGGGAGCTGTTTTTT. Its translation is CASSREGTTDGELFF.

This clonotype was counted between two and nine times. The chain uses TRBV5-1 and TRBJ1-1; 9 positions match TRBD1. The germline V gene has CDR1 SGHRS and CDR2 YFSETQ. The junction had 1 base not matched to a gene; V was cut back by 3 bases and J by 1 base. CDR3 length equals 14 residues. The CDR3 spells CASSSDRGNTEAFF. In DNA, the CDR3 is TGCGCCAGCAGCTCGGACAGGGGGAACACTGAAGCTTTCTTT.

There are a few counts of this clonotype. The CDR3 reads CASRAVSTGELFF. DNA of the CDR3: TGTGCCAGTAGGGCGGTTAGCACCGGGGAGCTGTTTTTT. V and J are TRBV19 and TRBJ2-2; D gene unclear. Deletions cut 6 bases from V and 4 bases from J, with 9 bases between. Looked up from germline, CDR1 is LNHDA and CDR2 is SQIVND (reference sequence). The length of the CDR3 is 13 residues.

With regard to this clonotype: Compared with germline, one end of the junction differs, possibly owing to a read error. CDR3 loop: CASTREGTGKLFF. The CDR3 DNA is TGTGCCAGCACCAGGGAGGGGACCGGGAAGCTGTTTTTT. V gene TRBV2 combines with J gene TRBJ2-2, with 7 bases fitting TRBD2. This CDR3 is built from 13 residues. Germline V lookup: CDR1 SNHLY, CDR2 FYNNEI.

This clonotype has just a few counts. The J gene is TRBJ2-1, the V gene TRBV28, with 12 bases aligning to TRBD2. There are 15 residues in the CDR3. J was trimmed by 7 bases and V by 4 bases; bases with no gene match: 5. Germline loops: CDR1 MDHEN, CDR2 SYDVKM. CDR3 sequence reads: CASSSLAGGRNEQFF. The CDR3 region has the DNA TGTGCCAGCAGTTCCCTAGCGGGAGGGAGAAATGAGCAGTTCTTC.

J is TRBJ2-3 and V is TRBV10-3, with 7 bases matching TRBD1. V shed 7 bases, J shed 5 bases, and the junction held 6 bases outside the gene matches. The CDR3 is 13 amino acids. Germline CDR1 and CDR2: ENHRY and SYGVKD. The CDR3 spells CAITLNRGDTQYF. The CDR3 nucleotides read TGTGCCATCACTCTAAACAGGGGAGATACGCAGTATTTT.

The chain carries TRBV7-2 and TRBJ2-2; no firm D call. The CDR3 spans 16 residues. Germline CDR1 and CDR2: SGHTA and FQGNSA. Deletions cut 7 bases from V and 1 base from J, with 16 bases between. CDR3 sequence (DNA): TGTGCCAGCACCCTGGAACGGACGCGGAACACCGGGGAGCTGTTTTTT. Protein sequence: CASTLERTRNTGELFF.

There are a few counts of this clonotype. The rearrangement uses TRBV7-2 and TRBJ2-1, with 10 bases that match TRBD2. Germline V gene data show CDR1 as SGHTA and CDR2 as FQGNSA. The CDR3 spans 16 residues. J gave up 2 bases and V 3 bases, and 4 bases lay outside the gene matches. DNA for the CDR3: TGTGCCAGCAGCTTTGGCCTAGCGGGAGCCTACAATGAGCAGTTCTTC. The encoded protein is CASSFGLAGAYNEQFF.

This clonotype was counted a few times. The rearrangement joins TRBV9 to TRBJ2-3; D may be TRBD2 (5 bases). The length of the CDR3 is 15 residues. Germline V gene data show CDR1 as SGDLS and CDR2 as YYNGEE. V was shortened by 4 bases and J by 0 bases, with 12 bases between the two germline ends. The CDR3 region is CASSQTGRSTDTQYF. CDR3 coding DNA: TGTGCCAGCAGCCAGACTGGGAGAAGCACAGATACGCAGTATTTT. The full variable domain, with the rest looked up from reference TRBV9 and TRBJ2-3, is DSGVTQTPKHLITATGQRVTLRCSPRSGDLSVYWYQQSLDQGLQFLIQYYNGEERAKGNILERFSAQQFPDLHSELNLSSLELGDSALYFCASSQTGRSTDTQYFGPGTRLTVL.

This clonotype showed up many times. This chain connects TRBV12-3 or TRBV12-4 to TRBJ2-7; tentatively, D is TRBD2 (5 bases). Trimming took off 7 bases at V and 2 bases at J, with 15 bases between the two ends. The CDR3 covers 14 residues. The DNA of the CDR3 is TGTGCCAGCACGGCGGGCGGCGGAACCTACGAGCAGTACTTC. Translation gives CASTAGGGTYEQYF.

As to this clonotype: A read error may account for a junction end that differs from germline. The CDR3 DNA reads TGTTCCAGCAGTGCCCGGACGGCGGGTCGGAATTCACCCCTCCACTTT. Translating gives CSSSARTAGRNSPLHF. The V and J genes are TRBV12-3 or TRBV12-4 and TRBJ1-6; D is unresolved. This CDR3 spans 16 amino acids.